One and the same sample provided the 6 T cell receptor beta chains below, sequenced in a study of shared clonotypes between healthy human individuals. The table came from immunoSEQ multiplex PCR; TCRdb's copy has only in-frame clones and leaves some out. The table lists about 2,500,000 clones, 90% to 95% of them singletons. The sample comprised naive CD4+ T cells sorted from blood. Subset meaning: CD45RA+ positively selected. Receptors were obtained from a man in his late teens or twenties in good health.

The CDR3 is CASSLGAGMTTDTQYF. CDR3 DNA sequence: TGTGCCAGCAGCTTAGGGGCAGGGATGACGACAGATACGCAGTATTTT. The chain joins TRBV7-9 to TRBJ2-3, with TRBD1 as a possible D gene (5 bases). Trimming took 1 base from V and 3 from J, leaving 14 bases between them. Germline CDR1 is SEHNR and CDR2 is FQNEAQ (reference sequence). The CDR3 has 16 amino acids.

This clone has a handful of counts. The genes are TRBV7-9 and TRBJ1-6; tentatively, D is TRBD1 (5 bases). Germline values: CDR1 SEHNR, CDR2 FQNEAQ (reference sequence). Trimming removed 5 bases at V and 8 bases at J, with 22 bases between. The CDR3 runs to 17 residues. This CDR3 reads CASSISRAGWGYSPLHF. The CDR3 DNA is TGTGCCAGCAGCATATCAAGGGCCGGGTGGGGGTATTCACCCCTCCACTTT.

The chain is built from TRBV12-2 and TRBJ1-6; TRBD1 reflects the table's D call only, with no check against the DNA. TRBV12-2 is listed as a pseudogene. CDR3 length: 15 residues. In nucleotides, the CDR3 is TGTGCAAGTCGCTCACGGACAGTTTCAAATTCACCCCTCCACTTT. As protein: CASRSRTVSNSPLHF.

Comment on this clone: This CDR3 is also generated by other DNA sequences in the sample. The CDR3 here is CASSLGLAEETQYF. The CDR3 DNA reads TGTGCCAGCAGCTTAGGACTGGCCGAAGAGACCCAGTACTTC. This rearrangement joins TRBV7-2 to TRBJ2-5; D not certain. Trimming took 1 base from V and 3 from J, leaving 9 bases between them. Germline CDR1 SGHTA, CDR2 FQGNSA. The CDR3 is 14 amino acids.

V usage is TRBV5-5 and J usage is TRBJ2-7; a weak D match, TRBD1 (5 bases). This CDR3 contains 15 residues. Trimming stripped 1 base from V and 0 bases from J, with 11 bases between. Per germline, CDR1 SGHKS and CDR2 YYEKEE (reference sequence). CDR3 in amino acids: CASSLQGLASYEQYF. CDR3 sequence (DNA): TGTGCCAGCAGCTTGCAGGGATTGGCCTCCTACGAGCAGTACTTC.

The chain carries TRBV7-2 and TRBJ2-2; D might be TRBD1 (6 bases). Germline CDR1 reads SGHTA; CDR2 reads FQGNSA. CDR3 length: 16 residues. V was trimmed by 5 bases and J by 1 base, leaving 14 bases between them. The CDR3 region is CASSRLPGQNTGELFF. The CDR3 bases are TGTGCCAGCAGCCGGCTACCGGGACAGAACACCGGGGAGCTGTTTTTT.